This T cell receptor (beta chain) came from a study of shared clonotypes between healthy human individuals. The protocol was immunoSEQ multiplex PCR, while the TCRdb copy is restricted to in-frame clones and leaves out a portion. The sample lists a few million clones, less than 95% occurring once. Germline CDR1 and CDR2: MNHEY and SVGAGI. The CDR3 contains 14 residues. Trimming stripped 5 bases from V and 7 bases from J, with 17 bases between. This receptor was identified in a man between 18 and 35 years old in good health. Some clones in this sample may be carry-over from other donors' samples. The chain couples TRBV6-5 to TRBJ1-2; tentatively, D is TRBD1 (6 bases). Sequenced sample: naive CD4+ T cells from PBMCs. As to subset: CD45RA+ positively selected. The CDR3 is CASSPDVGGTGYTF. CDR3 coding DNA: TGTGCCAGCAGTCCAGACGTTGGGGGCACTGGCTACACCTTC.